The 10 T cell receptor beta chains below come from one sample, sequenced in a study of blood T cell repertoires in COVID-19. Produced via immunoSEQ multiplex PCR; TCRdb's table is partial and in-frame only. The table shows about 330,000 clones, with 70% to 90% occurring only once. Material for sequencing was peripheral blood. The receptors stem from a human donor in a cohort sampled during active COVID-19.

DNA of the CDR3: TGTGCCAGCACCTATAACTCTGAAGCTTTCTTT. Translated: CASTYNSEAFF. The chain recombines TRBV12-3 or TRBV12-4 with TRBJ1-1; D not resolved. The CDR3 contains 11 residues. V shed 7 bases and J shed 6 bases, with 9 bases lying between them.

This chain joins TRBV6-1 and TRBJ2-7; D ambiguous. CDR1 is MNHNS and CDR2 is SASEGT in the germline V gene. There are 13 residues in the CDR3. Trimming removed 3 bases at V and 3 bases at J, with 9 bases between. CDR3 protein: CASSEYRGYEQYF. The CDR3, as DNA: TGTGCCAGCAGTGAGTATCGAGGCTACGAGCAGTACTTC.

V and J are TRBV5-1 and TRBJ2-2; D perhaps matches TRBD1 (5 bases). Per the germline V gene, CDR1 is SGHRS and CDR2 is YFSETQ. The CDR3 extends over 13 amino acids. V shed 4 bases and J shed 7 bases, with 11 bases lying between them. The CDR3 here is CASSSQQVGELFF. CDR3 DNA: TGCGCCAGCAGCAGCCAACAGGTCGGGGAGCTGTTTTTT.

This clone is a singleton in its sample. V gene TRBV11-2 combines with J gene TRBJ2-5; the D is unclear. V dropped 1 base and J dropped 5 bases, with 8 bases sitting between them. This CDR3 spans 13 amino acids. Germline lookup yields CDR1 SGHAT and CDR2 FQNNGV. The CDR3 reads CASSLAEAETQYF. The CDR3 region has the DNA TGTGCCAGCAGCTTAGCAGAGGCCGAGACCCAGTACTTC.

The gene calls are TRBV24-1 and TRBJ1-1, with 7 bases lining up with TRBD1. Germline CDR1 reads KGHDR; CDR2 reads SFDVKD. There are 12 residues in the CDR3. The trim removed 3 bases at V and 13 bases at J, leaving 7 bases unmatched. The CDR3 here is CATSDATGVGFF. In DNA, the CDR3 is TGTGCCACCAGTGATGCCACAGGGGTTGGTTTCTTT.

The V call is TRBV12-5, the J call TRBJ2-7; TRBD2 aligns across 7 bases. Germline CDR1 reads LGHNT; CDR2 reads FRNRAP. V lost 4 bases to trimming and J lost 2 bases; unmatched junction nucleotides: 17. The CDR3 has 18 residues. The CDR3 region has the DNA TGTGCTAGTGGTTCCACCTTTACACCGACTAGCCGGACCTACGAGCAGTACTTC. Its translation is CASGSTFTPTSRTYEQYF. Looking up the rest from reference TRBV12-5 and TRBJ2-7 gives the full variable domain: DARVTQTPRHKVTEMGQEVTMRCQPILGHNTVFWYRQTMMQGLELLAYFRNRAPLDDSGMPKDRFSAEMPDATLATLKIQPSEPRDSAVYFCASGSTFTPTSRTYEQYFGPGTRLTVT.

V usage is TRBV6-5 and J usage is TRBJ2-2, with a weak D call TRBD2 (7 bases). The V end lost 2 bases, the J end lost 6 bases, and 16 bases lay between the germline ends. The CDR3 has 16 residues. Germline loops: CDR1 MNHEY, CDR2 SVGAGI. CDR3 coding DNA: TGTGCCAGCAGTTACGGGTCGGTGGGGGGGCCCGGGGAGCTGTTTTTT. Amino acids: CASSYGSVGGPGELFF.

The chain employs TRBV4-1 and TRBJ1-2, with D tentatively TRBD1 (5 bases). Trimming pared 3 bases from V and 4 bases from J, leaving 9 bases between. The CDR3 covers 13 residues. Germline CDR1 reads MGHRA; CDR2 reads YSYEKL. This chain's CDR3 is CASSHADSYGYTF. The CDR3 DNA is TGCGCCAGCAGCCACGCAGACAGCTATGGCTACACCTTC.

The chain uses TRBV5-6 and TRBJ1-2; 7 bases line up with TRBD1. V shed 4 bases and J 0 bases; nucleotides not matched to a gene: 9. CDR3 length equals 16 residues. Looked up from germline, CDR1 is SGHDT and CDR2 is YYEEEE. This chain's CDR3 is CASSLKGTVTNYGYTF. The CDR3 coding sequence is TGTGCCAGCAGCCTGAAAGGGACAGTCACTAACTATGGCTACACCTTC.

The V and J genes are TRBV7-9 and TRBJ1-1; D is unresolved. This CDR3 has 13 residues. Germline V gene lookup returns CDR1 SEHNR and CDR2 FQNEAQ (reference sequence). V was clipped by 1 base and J by 5 bases, with 8 bases between them. CDR3 sequence: CASSLVGETEAFF. The CDR3 nucleotides read TGTGCCAGCAGCTTAGTGGGAGAAACTGAAGCTTTCTTT.